A single sample is the source of the 17 T cell receptor beta chains below, sequenced in a study of cytomegalovirus exposure and HLA in healthy donors (dated by TCRdb to about 2017). The library was built by means of the immunoSEQ multiplex PCR assay. A mixture of 60 forward primers for TCR Vbeta segments and 13 reverse primers for TCR Jbeta segments was used in the multiplex PCR. TCRdb took this table from immuneACCESS and kept in-frame rearrangements with V and J called. Such tables lack part of the clones; where checked against another copy, unresolved V genes explain under half of the gap, and the rest is unexplained. For this sample the table gives 150,000 or so clones, of which 84% were detected only once. The ten largest clones represent around 0.93% of the sample. Material: PBMCs. Source of these receptors: a young man in good health and CMV-seronegative.

The V and J genes are TRBV2 and TRBJ2-4; the D gene is possibly TRBD2 (5 bases). Germline assignment: CDR1 SNHLY and CDR2 FYNNEI. This CDR3 has 11 amino acids. Between the trimmed V and J ends, which lost 8 bases and 8 bases, there was a span of 10 bases. The DNA for the CDR3 is TGTGCCAGCGGCCACGGGGACATTCAGTACTTC. Residues: CASGHGDIQYF.

The J gene is TRBJ2-1, the V gene TRBV6-5; weak D call: TRBD2 (6 bases). The germline V gene has CDR1 MNHEY and CDR2 SVGAGI. CDR3 size: 14 residues. V was pared by 0 bases and J by 7 bases, with 10 bases between. As DNA, the CDR3 is TGTGCCAGCAGTTACTCCTGGGGGGATAATGAGCAGTTCTTC. Translation: CASSYSWGDNEQFF.

The V and J genes are TRBV15 and TRBJ1-1, with TRBD1 matching over 8 bases. V lost 8 bases, J lost 10 bases, and 9 bases stayed unmatched. The CDR3 extends over 12 amino acids. Germline values: CDR1 LNHNV, CDR2 YYDKDF (reference sequence). CDR3 protein: CATGQGGFPAFF. In DNA, the CDR3 is TGTGCCACCGGACAGGGTGGTTTCCCAGCTTTCTTT.

The chain has TRBV5-1 and TRBJ2-5; 9 bases are shared with TRBD2. CDR3 length equals 15 residues. After removal of 5 bases from V and 2 bases from J, the junction contained 7 bases not matched to a gene. Germline values: CDR1 SGHRS, CDR2 YFSETQ. CDR3 DNA: TGCGCCAGCAGAAGACTAGCGGCTCGACAAGAGACCCAGTACTTC. This encodes CASRRLAARQETQYF.

The V gene is TRBV5-1, the J gene TRBJ2-5; tentative D call: TRBD2 (6 bases). Germline loops: CDR1 SGHRS, CDR2 YFSETQ. The CDR3 spans 15 residues. Trimming shortened V by 4 bases and J by 1 base, and 14 bases separated the two germline ends. The CDR3 bases are TGCGCCAGCAGCCCGGGAGACAGTACCCAAGAGACCCAGTACTTC. Translated, it gives CASSPGDSTQETQYF.

The chain has TRBV4-3 and TRBJ2-7; unclear D gene. Germline V lookup: CDR1 LGHNA, CDR2 YSLEER. V lost 4 bases and J 4 bases, leaving 11 bases between the germline ends. This CDR3 is built from 13 residues. The CDR3 spells CASSLRIGYEQYF. Written as DNA, the CDR3 is TGCGCCAGCAGCCTCCGAATCGGTTACGAGCAGTACTTC.

This sequence joins TRBV5-1 and TRBJ1-2; 11 bases are a match to TRBD1. Germline CDR1 and CDR2: SGHRS and YFSETQ. The CDR3 is 15 amino acids. V lost 4 bases, J lost 8 bases, and 10 bases stayed unmatched. CDR3 bases: TGCGCCAGCAGCCCCCGGACAGGGGGCACAAAAGGCTACACCTTC. This gives the protein CASSPRTGGTKGYTF.

About this clone: One junction end disagrees with the germline gene, perhaps due to a read error. This chain uses TRBV5-1 with TRBJ2-5; TRBD2 matches at 8 bases. The J call may be in error: the DNA end matches TRBJ2-7 better. The CDR3 is 14 amino acids. Germline assignment: CDR1 SGHRS and CDR2 YFSETQ. The CDR3 region is CASNLGLGPYEQYF. In DNA form, the CDR3 reads TGCGCCAGCAACTTGGGACTAGGCCCCTACGAGCAGTACTTC.

The J gene is TRBJ2-4, the V gene TRBV11-3, with D perhaps TRBD2 (5 bases). The V end was cut by 8 bases, the J end by 1 base, with 6 bases between. The CDR3 runs to 12 residues. CDR1 and CDR2 (germline): SGHNT, YENEEA. The CDR3 nucleotides read TGTGCCAGCGAGGGTGCCAAAAACATTCAGTACTTC. It translates to CASEGAKNIQYF.

The J gene is TRBJ2-7, the V gene TRBV15, with 9 positions matching TRBD1. In germline, CDR1 is LNHNV, CDR2 YYDKDF (reference sequence). With 2 bases clipped from V and 3 bases from J, the junction kept 5 bases outside the gene matches. CDR3 size: 15 residues. CDR3 region: CATSRTGTGNYEQYF. The CDR3 DNA is TGTGCCACCAGCAGAACGGGGACAGGGAACTACGAGCAGTACTTC.

The chain couples TRBV6-1 to TRBJ1-2, with 10 bases matching TRBD1. Looked up from germline, CDR1 is MNHNS and CDR2 is SASEGT. The CDR3 loop spans 18 amino acids. V lost 4 bases and J lost 5; bases outside the gene matches: 16. CDR3 sequence: CASSAGQGGVLFSYGYTF. In DNA, the CDR3 is TGTGCCAGCAGTGCCGGACAGGGGGGCGTTTTATTTTCGTATGGCTACACCTTC.

This clone came up a few times. The rearrangement uses TRBV10-1 and TRBJ2-2; D may be TRBD2 (6 bases). Trimming removed 2 bases at V and 6 bases at J, with 13 bases between. Per germline, CDR1 WNHNN and CDR2 SYGVQD (reference sequence). There are 15 residues in the CDR3. CDR3: CASSETGPGAGELFF. In nucleotides, the CDR3 is TGCGCCAGCAGTGAGACAGGCCCGGGGGCCGGGGAGCTGTTTTTT.

CDR3 residues: CASSSGLAGGNTGELFF. CDR3 DNA sequence: TGCGCCAGCAGCAGCGGACTAGCGGGAGGGAACACCGGGGAGCTGTTTTTT. The V and J genes are TRBV5-1 and TRBJ2-2; 14 bases fit TRBD2. V was pared by 4 bases and J by 1 base, with 3 bases of the junction left unmatched. CDR3 length: 17 amino acids. CDR1 is SGHRS, CDR2 YFSETQ, per germline.

The chain couples TRBV7-8 to TRBJ1-1; D uncertain. The V end lost 1 base, the J end lost 1 base, and 22 bases lay between the germline ends. CDR1 SGHVS and CDR2 FQNEAQ come from the germline V gene. The CDR3 contains 19 residues. The CDR3 loop is CASSLVPTWEGVRNTEAFF. The DNA for the CDR3 is TGTGCCAGCAGCTTAGTACCCACCTGGGAGGGTGTAAGGAACACTGAAGCTTTCTTT.

The chain couples TRBV30 to TRBJ2-3; 13 bases are a match to TRBD2. CDR3 length: 15 amino acids. Germline CDR1 is GTSNPN and CDR2 is SVGIG (reference sequence). V was clipped by 1 base and J by 4 bases; unmatched bases: 2. The CDR3 is CAWSGTSGSADTQYF. CDR3 in DNA: TGTGCCTGGAGTGGGACTAGCGGGAGTGCAGATACGCAGTATTTT.

This clone has a single count. This chain links TRBV18 with TRBJ2-7, with TRBD2 matching 9 bases. The germline gives CDR1 KGHSH, CDR2 LQKENI. V was pared by 1 base and J by 2 bases, with 6 bases of the junction left unmatched. CDR3 size: 16 residues. CDR3 protein: CASSPLYSGGPYEQYF. The DNA for the CDR3 is TGTGCCAGCTCACCACTGTATAGCGGGGGCCCCTACGAGCAGTACTTC.

Concerning this clone itself: At one end the junction does not follow the germline gene, possibly because of a read error. This CDR3 is CSSSFGGLSPYNEQFF. The CDR3 coding sequence is TGTTCCAGCAGCTTTGGGGGACTCAGCCCCTACAATGAGCAGTTCTTC. This chain uses TRBV7-9 with TRBJ2-1, with D maybe TRBD2 (6 bases). The CDR3 is 16 amino acids. Germline values: CDR1 SEHNR, CDR2 FQNEAQ (reference sequence). Supplemented by reference TRBV7-9 and TRBJ2-1, the full variable domain reads DTGVSQNPRHKITKRGQNVTFRCDPISEHNRLYWYRQTLGQGPEFLTYFQNEAQLEKSRLLSDRFSAERPKGSFSTLEIQRTEQGDSAMYLCSSSFGGLSPYNEQFFGPGTRLTVL.